This TCR beta chain was sequenced for a study of T cell repertoires in cytomegalovirus infection. Study-level information: Selection of CMV epitopes for the study included recently identified HLA-C-restricted and well-studied HLA-B-restricted ones. Indicated by public TCR beta signatures were CMV infection and matching HLA type.

The V segment lost 4 bases and the J segment 1 base; nucleotides outside the gene matches: 6. The CDR3 is 16 amino acids. General study points: Totalled public TCR beta family frequency picked out people who carried CMV plus the relevant HLA. Across the ex vivo response, the dominant clonotypes were HLA-C-restricted CMV-specific TCR beta clonotypes.

TCRdb reprocessed the reads via MiXCR and lists one record per CDR3 protein. In the table there are roughly 990,000 distinct CDR3 sequences, around 32% of which are singletons. As to this clonotype: Its antigen is undetermined.

The sequence derives from a human donor in good health (CMV status not recorded). Some clones in this sample may be carry-over from other donors' samples. Sequencing was performed on cultured CD8+ T cells from PBMCs, taken from culture after CMV antigen stimulation. The chain couples TRBV12-3 or TRBV12-4 to TRBJ2-1, with TRBD1 identical over 8 bases. DNA of the CDR3: TGTGCCAGCAGTTCATGGACAGGGCTTTCCTACAATGAGCAGTTCTTC. It encodes CASSSWTGLSYNEQFF.